The next 11 T cell receptor beta chains were all read from a single sample in a study of cytomegalovirus exposure and HLA in healthy donors. Primers: 60 Vbeta forward and 13 Jbeta reverse. Sequenced by immunoSEQ multiplex PCR; TCRdb stores in-frame clones only, minus some. The table shows almost 200,000 clones, with 70% to 85% occurring only once. Source material: PBMCs. These receptors originate from a woman aged 25-40 years in good health and CMV-seropositive.

This clone was observed a handful of times. The J gene is TRBJ1-4, the V gene TRBV6-5; 10 bases align to TRBD1. CDR1 MNHEY and CDR2 SVGAGI come from the germline V gene. The CDR3 runs 15 residues. V trimming: 7 bases; J trimming: 4 bases; junction bases outside the gene matches: 6. CDR3 region: CASTLGQGLNEKLFF. The DNA for the CDR3 is TGTGCCAGCACACTGGGACAGGGGCTTAATGAAAAACTGTTTTTT.

DNA for the CDR3: TGTGCCAGCAGCTTAGCCCGGCCCTCTCAGGGTAAGCAGTACTTC. Translated, it gives CASSLARPSQGKQYF. V usage is TRBV11-3 and J usage is TRBJ2-7, with D perhaps matching TRBD1 (5 bases). V dropped 1 base and J dropped 8 bases, with 18 bases sitting between them. Germline values: CDR1 SGHNT, CDR2 YENEEA. The CDR3 consists of 15 residues.

As regards this clone: This sample also contains other DNA sequences that code for the same CDR3. The chain uses TRBV4-3 and TRBJ2-1; no clear D gene. The CDR3 spans 13 residues. Germline CDR1 reads LGHNA; CDR2 reads YSLEER. Trimming took off 0 bases at V and 10 bases at J, with 10 bases between the two ends. The DNA for the CDR3 is TGCGCCAGCAGCCAAGATCGAGGTGGCGAGCAGTTCTTC. Its protein product is CASSQDRGGEQFF.

The chain has TRBV7-6 and TRBJ2-1, with D possibly being TRBD2 (6 bases). This CDR3 has 15 amino acids. Trimming pared 1 base from V and 3 bases from J, leaving 10 bases between. Germline values: CDR1 SGHVS, CDR2 FNYEAQ. Here the CDR3 reads CASSLGLAYYNEQFF. The CDR3 region has the DNA TGTGCCAGCAGCTTAGGGCTAGCGTACTACAATGAGCAGTTCTTC.

The chain employs TRBV28 and TRBJ2-7, with 9 bases that match TRBD1. Germline values: CDR1 MDHEN, CDR2 SYDVKM. J lost 0 bases, V lost 4 bases, and 7 bases had no gene match. The CDR3 is 16 residues long. CDR3 nucleotide sequence: TGTGCCAGCAGTTCCATATTGGACAGGGGCTCCTACGAGCAGTACTTC. This translates into CASSSILDRGSYEQYF.

In this sample, this clone turned up once. The genes are TRBV10-3 and TRBJ2-7; D ambiguous. Germline V gene data show CDR1 as ENHRY and CDR2 as SYGVKD. The CDR3 has 13 residues. Trimming left V 10 bases short and J 3 bases short, with 16 bases between. The CDR3, as DNA: TGTGCCACCGTCGGCGGAAGTCGCTACGAGCAGTACTTC. Translated: CATVGGSRYEQYF.

V usage is TRBV7-2 and J usage is TRBJ1-2; D unresolved. CDR3 length equals 16 residues. V lost 1 base and J lost 8, with 20 bases in between. Per germline, CDR1 SGHTA and CDR2 FQGNSA. The CDR3 reads CASSLDPSRGARGYTF. As DNA, the CDR3 is TGTGCCAGCAGCTTAGACCCTAGCCGAGGCGCTCGGGGCTACACCTTC.

The V and J genes are TRBV5-6 and TRBJ2-7; maybe TRBD1 (5 bases). CDR1 and CDR2 from the germline V gene are SGHDT and YYEEEE. V shed 3 bases and J shed 2 bases, with 12 bases lying between them. The CDR3 has 14 residues. The chain's CDR3 is CASSYGQGPYEQYF. Written as DNA, the CDR3 is TGTGCCAGCAGCTATGGCCAGGGCCCCTACGAGCAGTACTTC.

The chain uses TRBV6-5 and TRBJ2-7; D might be TRBD1 (6 bases). Germline V gene lookup returns CDR1 MNHEY and CDR2 SVGAGI. The CDR3 runs to 15 residues. Trimming took 0 bases from V and 0 from J, leaving 9 bases between them. CDR3 in DNA: TGTGCCAGCAGTTACTCGACGGGACACTCCTACGAGCAGTACTTC. Translating it yields CASSYSTGHSYEQYF.

The chain recombines TRBV7-2 with TRBJ2-1; D possibly corresponds to TRBD2 (6 bases). This CDR3 is built from 16 residues. The ends were cut back, 3 bases at V and 0 bases at J, with 12 bases in the middle. Germline V gives CDR1 SGHTA, CDR2 FQGNSA. The CDR3 region is CASSLGLASSYNEQFF. For the CDR3, the DNA is TGTGCCAGCAGCTTGGGACTCGCGAGCTCCTACAATGAGCAGTTCTTC. Combining the CDR3 with reference TRBV7-2 and TRBJ2-1 gives the whole variable domain GAGVSQSPSNKVTEKGKDVELRCDPISGHTALYWYRQSLGQGLEFLIYFQGNSAPDKSGLPSDRFSAERTGGSVSTLTIQRTQQEDSAVYLCASSLGLASSYNEQFFGPGTRLTVL.

This chain uses TRBV11-2 with TRBJ2-7, with D possibly TRBD2 on 5 matching bases. Germline lookup yields CDR1 SGHAT and CDR2 FQNNGV. V was trimmed by 5 bases and J by 7 bases, leaving 12 bases between them. The CDR3 runs to 12 residues. CDR3 nucleotide sequence: TGTGCCAGCAGCCGGACGGGGAGTGAGCAGTACTTC. This translates into CASSRTGSEQYF.